The 27 T cell receptor beta chains below come from one sample, sequenced in a study of shared clonotypes between healthy human individuals. Method: immunoSEQ multiplex PCR; TCRdb's copy keeps in-frame clones and lacks some. In the table there are more than 1,200,000 clones, approximately 98.5% of which are singletons. The sequencing sample was made of naive CD4+ T cells sorted from blood. Subset described: CD45RA+ positively selected. Receptors were obtained from a man in his thirties or forties in good health.

The chain recombines TRBV5-1 with TRBJ2-5, with 8 bases matching TRBD1. J gave up 5 bases and V 4 bases, and 7 bases lay outside the gene matches. The CDR3 covers 14 residues. Germline V CDR1 and CDR2: SGHRS, YFSETQ. The CDR3 sequence: CASSGGQAIETQYF. In nucleotides, the CDR3 is TGCGCCAGCAGCGGGGGACAGGCAATCGAGACCCAGTACTTC. The full variable domain, in which reference TRBV5-1 and TRBJ2-5 provide the parts outside the CDR3, is KAGVTQTPRYLIKTRGQQVTLSCSPISGHRSVSWYQQTPGQGLQFLFEYFSETQRNKGNFPGRFSGRQFSNSRSEMNVSTLELGDSALYLCASSGGQAIETQYFGPGTRLLVL.

In this sample, this clone turned up once. This sequence joins TRBV5-1 and TRBJ2-7; D perhaps matches TRBD1 (5 bases). Germline V lookup: CDR1 SGHRS, CDR2 YFSETQ. Deletions cut 0 bases from V and 12 bases from J, with 10 bases between. The CDR3 sequence is 11 residues long. The CDR3 DNA follows: TGCGCCAGCAGCTTGGACAGGATTCGGTACTTC. It yields the protein CASSLDRIRYF.

The V call is TRBV5-1, the J call TRBJ2-7; perhaps TRBD2 as D (5 bases). V gave up 5 bases and J gave up 0 bases, with 12 bases separating them. The germline V gene has CDR1 SGHRS and CDR2 YFSETQ. The CDR3 extends over 14 amino acids. The CDR3 protein is CASREVASSYEQYF. DNA for the CDR3: TGCGCCAGCAGGGAGGTGGCGAGCTCCTACGAGCAGTACTTC.

The chain couples TRBV29-1 to TRBJ2-5; 11 nucleotides align to TRBD2. CDR3 length: 16 amino acids. Germline-derived CDR1 and CDR2 are SQVTM and ANQGSEA. Germline trimming cut 8 bases from V and 5 bases from J; bases unmatched to any gene: 16. The CDR3 is CSHGGVAGGPPETQYF. The CDR3 bases are TGCAGCCATGGGGGAGTAGCGGGAGGGCCGCCGGAGACCCAGTACTTC.

This clone appeared once. The chain recombines TRBV5-4 with TRBJ2-5; D is perhaps TRBD1 (7 bases). The length of the CDR3 is 14 residues. Looked up from germline, CDR1 is SGHNT and CDR2 is YYREEE (reference sequence). With 4 bases removed from V and 0 bases from J, the gap between germline ends came to 10 bases. CDR3 loop: CASSPGGYQETQYF. In DNA form, the CDR3 reads TGTGCCAGCAGCCCAGGGGGGTACCAAGAGACCCAGTACTTC.

In this sample, this clone turned up once. The chain uses TRBV29-1 and TRBJ2-7; 13 positions match TRBD2. Trimming cost V 1 base and J 4 bases; bases outside gene matches: 4. This CDR3 contains 15 residues. The germline V gene encodes CDR1 SQVTM and CDR2 ANQGSEA. CDR3 sequence reads: CSVEAGLAGLYEQYF. In nucleotides, the CDR3 is TGCAGCGTTGAAGCGGGACTAGCGGGACTTTACGAGCAGTACTTC.

The chain links TRBV7-9 to TRBJ2-3; the match to TRBD1 covers 7 bases. This CDR3 has 16 amino acids. The V gene's germline CDR1 is SEHNR and CDR2 FQNEAQ (reference sequence). The ends lost 5 bases at V and 6 bases at J; junction bases unmatched: 14. The CDR3 is CASSPVRTGSWDTQYF. Here the CDR3 DNA reads TGTGCCAGCAGCCCCGTTCGGACAGGATCGTGGGATACGCAGTATTTT.

V and J are TRBV6-5 and TRBJ2-7; 12 bases line up with TRBD2. The CDR3 contains 13 residues. Germline V gives CDR1 MNHEY, CDR2 SVGAGI. V was clipped by 6 bases and J by 6 bases; unmatched bases: 3. This CDR3 reads CASRTSGSVEQYF. The CDR3 DNA reads as TGTGCCAGCAGGACTAGCGGGAGCGTCGAGCAGTACTTC.

Details on this clone: Other nucleotide sequences in the sample specify the same CDR3. The chain is built from TRBV7-9 and TRBJ1-5; no clear D gene. The germline gives CDR1 SEHNR, CDR2 FQNEAQ (reference sequence). This CDR3 spans 12 amino acids. The V end lost 6 bases, the J end lost 4 bases, and 7 bases lay between the germline ends. The CDR3 is CASSRSNQPQHF. The CDR3 nucleotides read TGTGCCAGCAGTCGCTCGAATCAGCCCCAGCATTTT.

The J gene is TRBJ2-5, the V gene TRBV21-1; TRBD2, the table's D call, was not compared with the DNA. TRBV21-1 constitutes a pseudogene. The CDR3 loop spans 13 amino acids. The CDR3 is CARRTAGGKTQYF. The CDR3 coding sequence is TGTGCCCGGCGAACAGCAGGAGGAAAGACCCAGTACTTC.

V gene TRBV4-2 combines with J gene TRBJ2-5; 8 bases are a match to TRBD2. The germline gives CDR1 LGHNA, CDR2 YNFKEQ. The CDR3 sequence is 19 residues long. V gave up 2 bases and J gave up 4 bases; unmatched junction bases: 18. CDR3 residues: CASSQKRQAGGYQGETQYF. The CDR3 DNA is TGTGCCAGCAGCCAAAAAAGACAGGCGGGGGGATACCAGGGAGAGACCCAGTACTTC.

Written as DNA, the CDR3 is TGTGCCAGCAGGTCAACGGGTGGATCGGGGGAGCAGTTCTTC. Its translation: CASRSTGGSGEQFF. The rearrangement links TRBV7-2 to TRBJ2-1; TRBD2 might be the D (5 bases). The CDR3 is made up of 14 amino acids. Germline V gene data show CDR1 as SGHTA and CDR2 as FQGNSA. Trimming took 6 bases from V and 10 from J, leaving 19 bases between them.

The V gene is TRBV4-3, the J gene TRBJ1-2; 8 bases agree with TRBD1. The CDR3 is made up of 16 amino acids. Per the germline V gene, CDR1 is LGHNA and CDR2 is YSLEER. V dropped 1 base and J dropped 6; count of bases not matched to a gene: 10. This CDR3 reads CASSQVGRARGHGYTF. The DNA for the CDR3 is TGCGCCAGCAGCCAAGTCGGCCGGGCCAGGGGGCATGGCTACACCTTC.

V gene TRBV6-6 combines with J gene TRBJ2-1; D uncertain. The V gene lost 6 bases and the J gene lost 6 bases, with 9 bases spanning the gap. Germline V gene data show CDR1 as MNHNY and CDR2 as SVGAGI (reference sequence). CDR3 length: 12 amino acids. CDR3 amino acids: CASSRALNEQFF. The CDR3 DNA is TGTGCCAGCAGCCGTGCCCTCAATGAGCAGTTCTTC.

V gene TRBV7-9 combines with J gene TRBJ2-7; 8 nucleotides line up with TRBD2. The germline gives CDR1 SEHNR, CDR2 FQNEAQ (reference sequence). The CDR3 covers 15 residues. Losses at the gene ends were 6 bases for V and 2 bases for J; bases not matched to a gene: 9. The chain's CDR3 is CASSHTGTRAYEQYF. CDR3 DNA: TGTGCCAGCAGTCATACCGGGACTAGAGCCTACGAGCAGTACTTC.

The chain has TRBV11-2 and TRBJ1-1; no reliable D call. From germline, CDR1 is SGHAT and CDR2 FQNNGV. This CDR3 contains 13 residues. V lost 0 bases, J lost 6 bases, and 8 bases lay in between. For the CDR3, the DNA is TGTGCCAGCAGCTTAGAAGGGTTCGCTGAAGCTTTCTTT. Protein product: CASSLEGFAEAFF.

The chain employs TRBV18 and TRBJ2-7; TRBD2 agrees at 10 bases. V gave up 0 bases and J gave up 5 bases; unmatched junction bases: 4. This CDR3 region has 15 residues. Looked up from germline, CDR1 is KGHSH and CDR2 is LQKENI. Here the CDR3 reads CASSPPGLAINEQYF. As DNA, the CDR3 is TGTGCCAGCTCACCACCGGGACTAGCGATAAACGAGCAGTACTTC.

The chain combines TRBV6-5 with TRBJ2-7; D gene ambiguous. Per the germline V gene, CDR1 is MNHEY and CDR2 is SVGAGI. Deletions cut 4 bases from V and 0 bases from J, with 13 bases between. The CDR3 has 15 amino acids. The CDR3 region is CASSSWRTFSYEQYF. The CDR3 coding sequence is TGTGCCAGCAGTTCTTGGAGAACGTTCTCCTACGAGCAGTACTTC.

The chain couples TRBV29-1 to TRBJ1-1, with TRBD1 as a possible D gene (6 bases). Trimming removed 5 bases from V and 2 bases from J, with 15 bases in between. This CDR3 comprises 14 residues. CDR1 is SQVTM, CDR2 ANQGSEA, per germline. The CDR3 sequence is CSVRTTGHNTEAFF. The DNA for the CDR3 is TGCAGCGTTCGGACCACAGGGCACAACACTGAAGCTTTCTTT.

This clone was seen a single time. The chain carries TRBV9 and TRBJ1-2; D gene unclear. Germline lookup yields CDR1 SGDLS and CDR2 YYNGEE. CDR3 size: 14 residues. Trimming took 0 bases from V and 8 from J, leaving 14 bases between them. In DNA form, the CDR3 reads TGTGCCAGCAGCGTAGTACCCGGGGTGGGAGGCTACACCTTC. It is translated as CASSVVPGVGGYTF.

The V gene is TRBV5-1, the J gene TRBJ2-2; D not resolved. CDR3 length: 16 amino acids. Germline CDR1 SGHRS, CDR2 YFSETQ. Trimming pared 4 bases from V and 0 bases from J, leaving 13 bases between. CDR3 protein: CASSDPIDANTGELFF. The DNA of the CDR3 is TGCGCCAGCAGCGACCCAATCGACGCGAACACCGGGGAGCTGTTTTTT. Looking up the rest from reference TRBV5-1 and TRBJ2-2 gives the full variable domain: KAGVTQTPRYLIKTRGQQVTLSCSPISGHRSVSWYQQTPGQGLQFLFEYFSETQRNKGNFPGRFSGRQFSNSRSEMNVSTLELGDSALYLCASSDPIDANTGELFFGEGSRLTVL.

The V and J genes are TRBV10-3 and TRBJ1-4; no definite D call. CDR3 length: 13 residues. Germline V gene lookup returns CDR1 ENHRY and CDR2 SYGVKD. V was shortened by 8 bases and J by 8 bases, with 15 bases between the two germline ends. CDR3 in amino acids: CAISIYQAEKLFF. The CDR3 DNA is TGTGCCATCTCAATATACCAGGCCGAAAAACTGTTTTTT.

The rearrangement uses TRBV11-2 and TRBJ2-6; a possible D gene is TRBD2 (6 bases). The CDR3 spans 14 residues. Trimming shortened V by 6 bases and J by 3 bases, and 9 bases separated the two germline ends. Germline values: CDR1 SGHAT, CDR2 FQNNGV. The CDR3 spells CASSSGVGANVLTF. The CDR3 DNA sequence: TGTGCCAGCAGTTCGGGGGTTGGGGCCAACGTCCTGACTTTC.

V gene TRBV5-1 combines with J gene TRBJ2-1; 11 bases are a match to TRBD2. This CDR3 is 18 amino acids long. The V segment lost 0 bases and the J segment 5 bases; nucleotides outside the gene matches: 10. Germline V gives CDR1 SGHRS, CDR2 YFSETQ. Here the CDR3 DNA reads TGCGCCAGCAGCTTGGTCCCGACTACTAGCGGGGGTAACAATGAGCAGTTCTTC. Protein: CASSLVPTTSGGNNEQFF.

The chain couples TRBV2 to TRBJ2-1; 8 bases align to TRBD2. Germline trimming cut 6 bases from V and 8 bases from J; bases unmatched to any gene: 6. The CDR3 is made up of 13 amino acids. Looked up from germline, CDR1 is SNHLY and CDR2 is FYNNEI. The CDR3 coding sequence is TGTGCCAGCAGCACTACTAGCGGAGATGAGCAGTTCTTC. Translation: CASSTTSGDEQFF. Drawing the rest from reference TRBV2 and TRBJ2-1, the complete variable domain is EPEVTQTPSHQVTQMGQEVILRCVPISNHLYFYWYRQILGQKVEFLVSFYNNEISEKSEIFDDQFSVERPDGSNFTLKIRSTKLEDSAMYFCASSTTSGDEQFFGPGTRLTVL.

The CDR3 loop reads CASRIRLYHNEQFF. CDR3 in DNA: TGTGCCAGCAGAATAAGACTGTATCACAATGAGCAGTTCTTC. This rearrangement joins TRBV5-4 to TRBJ2-1, with D hard to call. Deletions cut 5 bases from V and 5 bases from J, with 14 bases between. CDR1 SGHNT and CDR2 YYREEE come from the germline V gene (reference sequence). CDR3 length: 14 amino acids.

The chain carries TRBV19 and TRBJ2-7, with 8 positions matching TRBD2. Trimming at V came to 8 bases and at J to 2 bases, leaving 5 bases not matched to a gene. Looked up from germline, CDR1 is LNHDA and CDR2 is SQIVND (reference sequence). The CDR3 consists of 13 residues. The CDR3 spells CASGLAATYEQYF. Written as DNA, the CDR3 is TGTGCCAGTGGACTAGCAGCTACCTACGAGCAGTACTTC. The full variable domain, completed using reference TRBV19 and TRBJ2-7, is DGGITQSPKYLFRKEGQNVTLSCEQNLNHDAMYWYRQDPGQGLRLIYYSQIVNDFQKGDIAEGYSVSREKKESFPLTVTSAQKNPTAFYLCASGLAATYEQYFGPGTRLTVT.